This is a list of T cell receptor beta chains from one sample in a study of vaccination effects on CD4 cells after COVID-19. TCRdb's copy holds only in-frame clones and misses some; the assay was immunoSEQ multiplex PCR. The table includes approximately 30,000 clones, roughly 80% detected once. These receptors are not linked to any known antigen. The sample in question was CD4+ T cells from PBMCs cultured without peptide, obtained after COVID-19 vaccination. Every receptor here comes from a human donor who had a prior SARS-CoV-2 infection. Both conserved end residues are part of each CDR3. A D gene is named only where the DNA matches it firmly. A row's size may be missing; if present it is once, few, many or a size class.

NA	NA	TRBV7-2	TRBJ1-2	TGTGCCAGCAGCGATGACACCAGCATCTATGGCTACACCTTC	CASSDDTSIYGYTF
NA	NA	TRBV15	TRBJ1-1	TGTGCCACCAGCAGAGGTTGGGAGACTGAAGCTTTCTTT	CATSRGWETEAFF
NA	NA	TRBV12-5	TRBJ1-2	TGTGCTAGTGGTTTGGTAGCGACAGGTTTCATCTATGGCTACACCTTC	CASGLVATGFIYGYTF
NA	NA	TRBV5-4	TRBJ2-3	TGTGCCAGCAGCCGCGGCCGGGGCTTGACAGATACGCAGTATTTT	CASSRGRGLTDTQYF
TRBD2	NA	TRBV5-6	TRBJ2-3	TGTGCCAGCAGCTTCAAGTCTAGCGGAGTAATAGATACGCAGTATTTT	CASSFKSSGVIDTQYF
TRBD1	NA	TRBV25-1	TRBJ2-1	TGTGCCAGCAGTGAATATCGACAGGGTACAGACAATGAGCAGTTCTTC	CASSEYRQGTDNEQFF
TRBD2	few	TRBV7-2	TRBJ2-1	TGTGCCAGCAGCGCCGGGACTAGCCGTCTCAATGAGCAGTTCTTC	CASSAGTSRLNEQFF
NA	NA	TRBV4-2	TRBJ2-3	TGTGCCAGCAGCCAACACAGAGTCACAGATACGCAGTATTTT	CASSQHRVTDTQYF
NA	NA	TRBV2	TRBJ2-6	TGTGCCAGTAAAGCCGGCGCTGGGGCCAACGTCCTGACTTTC	CASKAGAGANVLTF
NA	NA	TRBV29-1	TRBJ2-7	TGCGCTGCGGTCACAGACACCTACGAGCAGTACTTC	CAAVTDTYEQYF
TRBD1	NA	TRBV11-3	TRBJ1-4	TGTGCCAGCAGCCCAGGCGGCGACAGGGGCACTAATGAAAAACTGTTTTTT	CASSPGGDRGTNEKLFF
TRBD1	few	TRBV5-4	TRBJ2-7	TGTGCCAGCAGCTTCGGACAGGGGTTTTCCTACGAGCAGTACTTC	CASSFGQGFSYEQYF
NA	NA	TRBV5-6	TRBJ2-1	TGTGCCAGCAGCAAGCAAGACAATGAGCAGTTCTTC	CASSKQDNEQFF
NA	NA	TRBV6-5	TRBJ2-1	TGTGCCAGCGTGGCCACAGCCTACAATGAGCAGTTCTTC	CASVATAYNEQFF
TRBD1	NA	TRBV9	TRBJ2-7	TGTGCCAGCAGCGACACAGGGGCGTCCTCCTACGAGCAGTACTTC	CASSDTGASSYEQYF
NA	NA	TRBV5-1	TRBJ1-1	TGCGCCAGCAGCTCCTTTGGCCAGAACACTGAAGCTTTCTTT	CASSSFGQNTEAFF
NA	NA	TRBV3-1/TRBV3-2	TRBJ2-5	TGTGCCAGCAGCCAAGTTGTTGGGGTGGAGGGAGAGACCCAGTACTTC	CASSQVVGVEGETQYF
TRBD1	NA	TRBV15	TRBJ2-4	TGTGCCACCAGCAGCCGACAGGGAACCTTAGCCAAAAACATTCAGTACTTC	CATSSRQGTLAKNIQYF
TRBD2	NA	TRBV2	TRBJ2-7	TGTGCCAGCAGCGACAGCGGGGGATTCTACGAGCAGTACTTC	CASSDSGGFYEQYF
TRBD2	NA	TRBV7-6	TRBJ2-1	TGTGCCAGCAGCTTAAAAGAGACTAGCGGGAGGGCCGGTTCCGGTTCGGATGAGCAGTTCTTC	CASSLKETSGRAGSGSDEQFF
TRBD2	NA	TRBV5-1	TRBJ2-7	TGCGCCAGCAGCTTATCGCCAAGCGGGAGCTACGAGCAGTACTTC	CASSLSPSGSYEQYF
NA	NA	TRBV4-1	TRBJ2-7	TGCGCCAGCAGCCAAGACCCCTGGGGCGAGCAGTACTTC	CASSQDPWGEQYF
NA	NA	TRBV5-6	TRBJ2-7	TGTGCCAGCAGCTGCGGACTCCGGTCAAGGTGTTACGAGCAGTACTTC	CASSCGLRSRCYEQYF
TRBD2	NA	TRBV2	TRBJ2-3	TGTGCCAGCAGCAGGACTAGCGGGGGGGCCATAGATACGCAGTATTTT	CASSRTSGGAIDTQYF
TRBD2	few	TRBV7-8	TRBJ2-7	TGTGCCAGCAGCAGAATAGCGGGAGGTATCTACGAGCAGTACTTC	CASSRIAGGIYEQYF
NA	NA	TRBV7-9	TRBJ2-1	TGTGCCAGCAGCTTAGAGAGCGGGTTCGGCTACAATGAGCAGTTCTTC	CASSLESGFGYNEQFF
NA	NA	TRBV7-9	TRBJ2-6	TGTGCCGGGCGGCGGAGCAGGGAATCAACTGGGGCCAACGTCCTGACTTTC	CAGRRSRESTGANVLTF